Each of the 26 T cell receptor beta chains below was sequenced from the same sample in a study of T cell changes during pregnancy in multiple sclerosis. Profiling relied on immunoSEQ multiplex PCR, and the TCRdb table lists in-frame clones only, not all of them. The sample consists of over 60,000 clones, 90% to 97% of them appearing once. This sample comprised CD8+ T cells from peripheral blood mononuclear cells, obtained after pregnancy. Receptors were obtained from a female donor with multiple sclerosis, enrolled in a pregnancy study.

The rearrangement joins TRBV5-8 to TRBJ2-1; 10 bases match TRBD2. With V trimmed by 4 bases and J by 3 bases, 4 bases remained unmatched. The length of the CDR3 is 15 residues. Germline V CDR1 and CDR2: SGHTS, YDEGEE. The CDR3 DNA sequence: TGTGCCAGCAGCACTAGCGGGGTGGTCTACAATGAGCAGTTCTTC. It encodes CASSTSGVVYNEQFF.

The chain uses TRBV9 and TRBJ2-5, with TRBD2 matching over 9 bases. CDR1 and CDR2 from the germline V gene are SGDLS and YYNGEE. The CDR3 runs to 16 residues. Unmatched junction bases numbered 6, after V lost 0 bases and J lost 3 bases. The CDR3 sequence is CASSVEGLASKETQYF. In DNA, the CDR3 is TGTGCCAGCAGCGTAGAGGGACTAGCATCGAAAGAGACCCAGTACTTC.

The chain is built from TRBV28 and TRBJ1-2; 9 nucleotides agree with TRBD1. Looked up from germline, CDR1 is MDHEN and CDR2 is SYDVKM. V shed 6 bases, J shed 5 bases, and the junction held 7 bases outside the gene matches. The CDR3 loop spans 14 amino acids. The CDR3 protein is CASSSTGGFYGYTF. DNA for the CDR3: TGTGCCAGCAGCTCTACAGGGGGCTTTTATGGCTACACCTTC.

The J gene is TRBJ2-7, the V gene TRBV29-1; TRBD1 matches at 7 bases. The trim removed 4 bases at V and 3 bases at J, leaving 6 bases unmatched. The CDR3 contains 13 residues. Per the germline V gene, CDR1 is SQVTM and CDR2 is ANQGSEA. This CDR3 is CSVVPGGVYEQYF. CDR3 nucleotide sequence: TGCAGCGTTGTTCCAGGGGGAGTCTACGAGCAGTACTTC.

The rearrangement joins TRBV21-1 to TRBJ2-7; TRBD1 was called by the table and not checked on the DNA. TRBV21-1 is a known pseudogene. CDR3 length: 14 amino acids. The CDR3 is CASSRRDRVYEQYF. In nucleotides, the CDR3 is TGTGCCAGCAGCCGCCGGGACAGGGTCTACGAGCAGTACTTC.

This chain joins TRBV27 and TRBJ2-7; D is ambiguous. Germline CDR1 is MNHEY and CDR2 is SMNVEV (reference sequence). This CDR3 is built from 13 residues. Trimming took 6 bases from V and 3 from J, leaving 12 bases between them. The chain's CDR3 is CASSPLTGYEQYF. DNA of the CDR3: TGTGCCAGCAGCCCCCTCACTGGCTACGAGCAGTACTTC.

The J gene is TRBJ2-1, the V gene TRBV9, with 8 bases identical to TRBD2. CDR1 is SGDLS and CDR2 is YYNGEE in the germline V gene. The CDR3 contains 16 residues. Trimming at V came to 2 bases and at J to 7 bases, leaving 11 bases not matched to a gene. As DNA, the CDR3 is TGTGCCAGCAGCGTCATGCACGGGGGGGCGGGTAATGAGCAGTTCTTC. Residues: CASSVMHGGAGNEQFF.

J is TRBJ2-3 and V is TRBV6-1; maybe TRBD2 (6 bases). CDR3 size: 12 residues. V gave up 8 bases and J gave up 2 bases, with 8 bases separating them. CDR1 and CDR2 (germline): MNHNS, SASEGT. The chain's CDR3 is CASGGYTDTQYF. As DNA, the CDR3 is TGTGCCAGCGGAGGGTACACAGATACGCAGTATTTT.

This chain links TRBV6-5 with TRBJ2-1; 7 bases match TRBD2. The CDR3 has 15 residues. V lost 0 bases to trimming and J lost 4 bases; unmatched junction nucleotides: 3. CDR1 and CDR2 (germline): MNHEY, SVGAGI. DNA for the CDR3: TGTGCCAGCAGTTACTCGGAAGCGGGATACAATGAGCAGTTCTTC. It specifies CASSYSEAGYNEQFF.

CDR3 nucleotide sequence: TGTGCCAGCAGTTTTCAGGCGATAAGTGGAAATCAGCCCCAGCATTTT. As protein: CASSFQAISGNQPQHF. The J gene is TRBJ1-5, the V gene TRBV28; D is ambiguous. The CDR3 contains 16 residues. The V gene's germline CDR1 is MDHEN and CDR2 SYDVKM. V was cut by 3 bases and J by 4 bases, with 16 bases left in between.

CDR3 coding DNA: TGTGCCAGCAGTTTCCAGGGTCAGCCCCAGCATTTT. Its translation: CASSFQGQPQHF. The chain is built from TRBV27 and TRBJ1-5; maybe TRBD1 (5 bases). Germline CDR1 reads MNHEY; CDR2 reads SMNVEV (reference sequence). V lost 3 bases and J 6 bases, leaving 6 bases between the germline ends. CDR3 length equals 12 residues.

The chain joins TRBV7-8 to TRBJ2-1, with D possibly TRBD2 on 5 matching bases. The V gene's germline CDR1 is SGHVS and CDR2 FQNEAQ. This CDR3 spans 15 amino acids. The V end lost 4 bases, the J end lost 5 bases, and 15 bases lay between the germline ends. In DNA form, the CDR3 reads TGTGCCAGCAGCTCCATGAGGGTCCAGAACAATGAGCAGTTCTTC. This encodes CASSSMRVQNNEQFF.

This clone was detected only once. The rearrangement uses TRBV5-1 and TRBJ2-2; a possible D gene is TRBD1 (5 bases). Trimming took 0 bases from V and 4 from J, leaving 7 bases between them. The CDR3 length is 14 residues. Germline V gene data show CDR1 as SGHRS and CDR2 as YFSETQ. This chain's CDR3 is CASSLEGATGELFF. In DNA, the CDR3 is TGCGCCAGCAGCTTGGAAGGGGCCACCGGGGAGCTGTTTTTT.

The CDR3 loop reads CATSRDAGVGFF. The CDR3 DNA is TGTGCCACCAGCAGAGATGCGGGAGTGGGGTTTTTT. The chain combines TRBV15 with TRBJ1-4; no clear D gene. V dropped 0 bases and J dropped 16 bases, with 12 bases sitting between them. The germline V gene has CDR1 LNHNV and CDR2 YYDKDF (reference sequence). This CDR3 spans 12 amino acids.

The chain couples TRBV28 to TRBJ2-7, with a possible D match to TRBD1 (6 bases). The CDR3 length is 15 residues. The V end lost 2 bases, the J end lost 2 bases, and 13 bases lay between the germline ends. The germline V gene encodes CDR1 MDHEN and CDR2 SYDVKM. The CDR3 loop is CASSLEAGDAYEQYF. As DNA, the CDR3 is TGTGCCAGCAGTTTAGAGGCAGGGGACGCCTACGAGCAGTACTTC.

The chain recombines TRBV18 with TRBJ1-3; D might be TRBD1 (6 bases). Between the trimmed V and J ends, which lost 3 bases and 0 bases, there was a span of 9 bases. This CDR3 spans 15 amino acids. In germline, CDR1 is KGHSH, CDR2 LQKENI. The CDR3 sequence is CASSPGRGSGNTIYF. The CDR3 region has the DNA TGTGCCAGCTCACCGGGCAGGGGCTCTGGAAACACCATATATTTT.

This chain uses TRBV4-3 with TRBJ2-7, with 9 bases fitting TRBD1. CDR3 length: 13 residues. J lost 5 bases, V lost 7 bases, and 6 bases had no gene match. The germline gives CDR1 LGHNA, CDR2 YSLEER. CDR3 coding DNA: TGCGCCAGCACGTACAGGGGGCCCCACGAGCAGTACTTC. Translated: CASTYRGPHEQYF.

This rearrangement joins TRBV29-1 to TRBJ1-2, with unresolved D. Germline values: CDR1 SQVTM, CDR2 ANQGSEA. V lost 2 bases and J lost 2, with 12 bases in between. The CDR3 is 14 amino acids. CDR3 nucleotides: TGCAGCGTTGAATCCGGAACAGACAACTATGGCTACACCTTC. It encodes CSVESGTDNYGYTF.

The rearrangement joins TRBV27 to TRBJ2-2, with 11 positions matching TRBD2. Trimming at V came to 4 bases and at J to 3 bases, leaving 4 bases not matched to a gene. Germline values: CDR1 MNHEY, CDR2 SMNVEV (reference sequence). There are 16 residues in the CDR3. CDR3 protein: CASSSLAGEDTGELFF. CDR3 nucleotide sequence: TGTGCCAGCAGTTCACTAGCGGGAGAAGACACCGGGGAGCTGTTTTTT.

CDR3 loop: CASSIANEQFF. CDR3 nucleotides: TGTGCCAGCAGCATAGCTAATGAGCAGTTCTTC. This chain uses TRBV13 with TRBJ2-1, with D hard to call. This CDR3 comprises 11 residues. V was pared by 5 bases and J by 7 bases, with 6 bases between. Germline CDR1 reads PRHDT; CDR2 reads FYEKMQ (reference sequence). The full variable domain, rest sourced from reference TRBV13 and TRBJ2-1, is AAGVIQSPRHLIKEKRETATLKCYPIPRHDTVYWYQQGPGQDPQFLISFYEKMQSDKGSIPDRFSAQQFSDYHSELNMSSLELGDSALYFCASSIANEQFFGPGTRLTVL.

The rearrangement joins TRBV19 to TRBJ2-1, with a possible D match to TRBD2 (5 bases). V dropped 4 bases and J dropped 6 bases, with 13 bases sitting between them. Germline CDR1 is LNHDA and CDR2 is SQIVND (reference sequence). This CDR3 spans 14 amino acids. CDR3 residues: CASSNLLEVNEQFF. The CDR3 nucleotides read TGTGCCAGTAGTAACTTACTGGAGGTCAATGAGCAGTTCTTC. The full variable domain, its missing parts supplied by reference TRBV19 and TRBJ2-1, is DGGITQSPKYLFRKEGQNVTLSCEQNLNHDAMYWYRQDPGQGLRLIYYSQIVNDFQKGDIAEGYSVSREKKESFPLTVTSAQKNPTAFYLCASSNLLEVNEQFFGPGTRLTVL.

The genes are TRBV29-1 and TRBJ2-5; 7 positions agree with TRBD2. V lost 3 bases, J lost 5 bases, and 9 bases stayed unmatched. CDR1 is SQVTM, CDR2 ANQGSEA, per germline. This CDR3 comprises 14 residues. Here the CDR3 reads CSVDAPGEGETQYF. CDR3 nucleotide sequence: TGCAGCGTTGACGCCCCGGGGGAGGGTGAGACCCAGTACTTC. The full variable domain, in which reference TRBV29-1 and TRBJ2-5 provide the parts outside the CDR3, is SAVISQKPSRDICQRGTSLTIQCQVDSQVTMMFWYRQQPGQSLTLIATANQGSEATYESGFVIDKFPISRPNLTFSTLTVSNMSPEDSSIYLCSVDAPGEGETQYFGPGTRLLVL.

The V call is TRBV7-9, the J call TRBJ2-5; no firm D call. CDR3 length: 16 amino acids. V shed 4 bases and J shed 5 bases, with 20 bases lying between them. The germline CDR1 and CDR2 sequences are SEHNR and FQNEAQ (reference sequence). CDR3 loop: CASSSPLLGIRETQYF. CDR3 in DNA: TGTGCCAGCAGCTCACCTCTGCTAGGAATACGGGAGACCCAGTACTTC.

The V gene is TRBV6-5, the J gene TRBJ2-7, with 9 nucleotides matching TRBD1. This CDR3 comprises 14 residues. Germline V gives CDR1 MNHEY, CDR2 SVGAGI. J lost 1 base, V lost 4 bases, and 2 bases had no gene match. The CDR3 is CASSSGTGSYEQYF. The CDR3 region has the DNA TGTGCCAGCAGTTCCGGGACAGGGTCCTACGAGCAGTACTTC.

The gene calls are TRBV27 and TRBJ1-2; 8 bases are a match to TRBD1. The trim removed 6 bases at V and 7 bases at J, leaving 10 bases unmatched. This CDR3 contains 14 residues. Per the germline V gene, CDR1 is MNHEY and CDR2 is SMNVEV (reference sequence). The chain's CDR3 is CASSPVSRGLGYTF. The CDR3 DNA reads as TGTGCCAGCAGCCCCGTAAGCAGGGGGCTTGGCTACACCTTC.

The CDR3 DNA sequence: TGTGCCAGCAACACGGTGGGGACAGGGGGCCATGGCTACACCTTC. Amino acids: CASNTVGTGGHGYTF. This sequence joins TRBV21-1 and TRBJ1-2; the table's D gene call, TRBD1, was not cross checked with the DNA. TRBV21-1 is a documented pseudogene. This CDR3 spans 15 amino acids.